The rows below give T cell receptor beta chains drawn from one sample of a study of OX40 agonist ivuxolimab in advanced cancers. Assay used: immunoSEQ multiplex PCR; TCRdb lists only in-frame clones, some missing. The sample lists about 98,000 clones; 90% to 95% were seen once. Sequences were derived from CD4+ or CD8+ T cells sorted from blood, sampled in a trial of the OX40 agonist ivuxolimab. These receptors were collected from an adult with an advanced solid tumor such as melanoma, head and neck, liver or kidney cancer. Each CDR3 is given with its conserved first and last residue. Each record gives: CDR3 length, J gene, clone size, V gene, D gene, CDR3 protein, CDR3 DNA. D genes are given only for firm matches. Clone size is given for some rows only: seen once, a few or many times, or a class if the clone is expanded.

14,TRBJ1-5,-,TRBV28,-,CASSLFRERQPQHF,TGTGCCAGCAGTTTATTCAGGGAGCGTCAGCCCCAGCATTTT
13,TRBJ2-1,-,TRBV7-3,-,CASSPGSKNEQFF,TGTGCCAGCAGCCCTGGGAGTAAAAATGAGCAGTTCTTC
14,TRBJ2-7,-,TRBV30,TRBD1,CAWSETGVYYEQYF,TGTGCCTGGAGTGAAACAGGGGTTTACTACGAGCAGTACTTC
13,TRBJ2-5,once,TRBV7-9,-,CASSLQGTATQYF,TGTGCCAGCAGCTTACAGGGTACAGCGACCCAGTACTTC
16,TRBJ1-4,-,TRBV4-2,TRBD1,CASSQDRGHQNEKLFF,TGTGCCAGCAGCCAGGACAGGGGCCACCAAAATGAAAAACTGTTTTTT
15,TRBJ1-3,-,TRBV11-2,-,CASSFGLFSGNTIYF,TGTGCCAGCAGCTTCGGACTTTTTTCTGGAAACACCATATATTTT
12,TRBJ1-1,-,TRBV6-5,-,CASSYSNIQDFF,TGTGCCAGCAGTTACTCGAACATACAGGATTTCTTT
14,TRBJ1-1,-,TRBV6-6,-,CASTDAAGRTEAFF,TGTGCCAGCACCGACGCTGCCGGTAGAACTGAAGCTTTCTTT
13,TRBJ1-1,-,TRBV7-2,-,CASKWGQDGEAFF,TGTGCCAGCAAGTGGGGGCAAGATGGTGAAGCTTTCTTT
13,TRBJ2-1,-,TRBV7-9,TRBD2,CASSSSGGREQFF,TGTGCCAGCAGTTCTAGCGGGGGGCGGGAGCAGTTCTTC